These 24 T cell receptor beta chains came from one sample sequenced in a study of cytomegalovirus exposure and HLA in healthy donors. Generated by immunoSEQ multiplex PCR, the TCRdb table keeps only in-frame clones and is missing some. The table lists about 83,000 clones, about 95% of them singletons. Sequencing was carried out using PBMCs. The source is a woman in her late teens or twenties in good health and CMV-seronegative.

This clone appeared once. V gene TRBV6-5 combines with J gene TRBJ1-6, with TRBD1 matching 8 bases. The CDR3 covers 14 residues. Germline CDR1 MNHEY, CDR2 SVGAGI. With 5 bases clipped from V and 9 bases from J, the junction kept 6 bases outside the gene matches. The CDR3 sequence: CASSQDREVSPLHF. CDR3 nucleotide sequence: TGTGCCAGCAGTCAGGACAGGGAGGTTTCACCCCTCCACTTT.

J is TRBJ2-3 and V is TRBV14; 7 bases are a match to TRBD2. The CDR3 covers 16 residues. Germline V gene sequence: CDR1 SGHDN, CDR2 FVKESK. V trimming: 1 base; J trimming: 2 bases; junction bases outside the gene matches: 6. The CDR3 nucleotides read TGTGCCAGCAGCCAAGGCAGCGGGATGGTCACAGATACGCAGTATTTT. Its translation: CASSQGSGMVTDTQYF. The entire variable domain, with the rest obtained from reference TRBV14 and TRBJ2-3, is as follows: EAGVTQFPSHSVIEKGQTVTLRCDPISGHDNLYWYRRVMGKEIKFLLHFVKESKQDESGMPNNRFLAERTGGTYSTLKVQPAELEDSGVYFCASSQGSGMVTDTQYFGPGTRLTVL.

The chain carries TRBV7-4 and TRBJ1-2; D gene unclear. CDR1 is SGHVT, CDR2 SQSDAQ, per germline. This CDR3 is 18 amino acids long. V was shortened by 5 bases and J by 3 bases, with 25 bases between the two germline ends. Here the CDR3 DNA reads TGTGCCAGCAGCCCGAGGCCCTACATCGGGCCGGGATACTATGGCTACACCTTC. This gives the protein CASSPRPYIGPGYYGYTF.

V usage is TRBV15 and J usage is TRBJ2-3; 7 nucleotides match TRBD1. Germline-derived CDR1 and CDR2 are LNHNV and YYDKDF (reference sequence). V was pared by 0 bases and J by 0 bases, with 15 bases of the junction left unmatched. This CDR3 spans 20 amino acids. CDR3 sequence: CATSRDISTGQGLSTDTQYF. CDR3 bases: TGTGCCACCAGCAGAGATATCTCGACAGGGCAGGGTCTTAGCACAGATACGCAGTATTTT.

The chain couples TRBV6-5 to TRBJ1-2, with D tentatively TRBD1 (5 bases). The CDR3 has 12 amino acids. From germline, CDR1 is MNHEY and CDR2 SVGAGI. Trimming removed 5 bases from V and 8 bases from J, with 12 bases in between. CDR3 nucleotides: TGTGCCAGCAGTGCCCAGGGTGGCGGCTACACCTTC. This codes for CASSAQGGGYTF.

The chain joins TRBV29-1 to TRBJ1-2, with 10 positions matching TRBD1. From germline, CDR1 is SQVTM and CDR2 ANQGSEA. The J segment lost 2 bases and the V segment lost 7 bases, leaving 10 bases of the junction unmatched. The CDR3 has 15 amino acids. CDR3 DNA: TGCAGCGGGATAGTGGGGACAGGGGAAAACTATGGCTACACCTTC. Amino acids: CSGIVGTGENYGYTF.

J is TRBJ1-5 and V is TRBV15; D gene unclear. Germline CDR1 is LNHNV and CDR2 is YYDKDF (reference sequence). The length of the CDR3 is 13 residues. Trimming took 5 bases from V and 7 from J, leaving 12 bases between them. The chain's CDR3 is CATSVNAGQPQHF. The CDR3 region has the DNA TGTGCCACCAGCGTGAACGCGGGCCAGCCCCAGCATTTT.

The V gene is TRBV5-6, the J gene TRBJ2-1; 8 bases align to TRBD1. J lost 6 bases, V lost 2 bases, and 7 bases had no gene match. This CDR3 is 15 amino acids long. The germline V gene has CDR1 SGHDT and CDR2 YYEEEE. CDR3 sequence (DNA): TGTGCCAGCAGCTTCAGGACAGGGTTCGGCAATGAGCAGTTCTTC. The encoded protein is CASSFRTGFGNEQFF.

This chain links TRBV7-9 with TRBJ1-5; TRBD1 is a possible D gene (6 bases). V was cut by 5 bases and J by 6 bases, with 14 bases left in between. CDR1 and CDR2 from the germline V gene are SEHNR and FQNEAQ (reference sequence). This CDR3 is built from 14 residues. The CDR3 DNA follows: TGTGCCAGCAGCCCCCCGGGGGGCACTCAGCCCCAGCATTTT. Translation: CASSPPGGTQPQHF. The entire variable domain, with the rest obtained from reference TRBV7-9 and TRBJ1-5, is as follows: DTGVSQNPRHKITKRGQNVTFRCDPISEHNRLYWYRQTLGQGPEFLTYFQNEAQLEKSRLLSDRFSAERPKGSFSTLEIQRTEQGDSAMYLCASSPPGGTQPQHFGDGTRLSIL.

This chain connects TRBV7-9 to TRBJ1-1; 7 bases are a match to TRBD1. In germline, CDR1 is SEHNR, CDR2 FQNEAQ (reference sequence). The CDR3 contains 15 residues. J lost 0 bases, V lost 10 bases, and 11 bases had no gene match. CDR3 amino acids: CANGRQGRMNTEAFF. As DNA, the CDR3 is TGTGCCAACGGCCGACAGGGCAGGATGAACACTGAAGCTTTCTTT.

The rearrangement joins TRBV11-3 to TRBJ2-5; D possibly corresponds to TRBD2 (5 bases). Germline V gene lookup returns CDR1 SGHNT and CDR2 YENEEA. V lost 0 bases and J 7 bases, leaving 15 bases between the germline ends. The length of the CDR3 is 15 residues. The DNA for the CDR3 is TGTGCCAGCAGCTTAGATACGACCGCGGGTGCGACCCAGTACTTC. This gives the protein CASSLDTTAGATQYF.

This clone has a handful of counts. This chain uses TRBV20-1 with TRBJ1-2, with a tentative D call TRBD1 (5 bases). The germline gives CDR1 DFQATT, CDR2 SNEGSKA (reference sequence). CDR3 length equals 11 residues. The CDR3 protein is CLKRGSYGYTF. In nucleotides, the CDR3 is TGCCTGAAGCGGGGCAGCTATGGCTACACCTTC.

The V and J genes are TRBV7-9 and TRBJ1-1; TRBD1 matches at 9 bases. This CDR3 contains 14 residues. The V gene end was trimmed by 4 bases and the J gene end by 1 base; junction bases not matched to a gene: 1. From germline, CDR1 is SEHNR and CDR2 FQNEAQ (reference sequence). In DNA, the CDR3 is TGTGCCAGCAGCTCGACAGGGGGGAACACTGAAGCTTTCTTT. Its protein is CASSSTGGNTEAFF. The whole variable domain, filled in from reference TRBV7-9 and TRBJ1-1, reads DTGVSQNPRHKITKRGQNVTFRCDPISEHNRLYWYRQTLGQGPEFLTYFQNEAQLEKSRLLSDRFSAERPKGSFSTLEIQRTEQGDSAMYLCASSSTGGNTEAFFGQGTRLTVV.

CDR3 nucleotides: TGCAGCGGGGAAGGACAGGGCACAGATACGCAGTATTTT. Translating gives CSGEGQGTDTQYF. The V and J genes are TRBV29-1 and TRBJ2-3, with TRBD1 identical over 7 bases. There are 13 residues in the CDR3. Looked up from germline, CDR1 is SQVTM and CDR2 is ANQGSEA. Trimming cost V 7 bases and J 1 base; bases outside gene matches: 5.

The chain recombines TRBV5-1 with TRBJ1-2, with D maybe TRBD1 (5 bases). CDR3 size: 12 residues. Germline V gene data show CDR1 as SGHRS and CDR2 as YFSETQ. Trimming pared 2 bases from V and 6 bases from J, leaving 8 bases between. CDR3 DNA sequence: TGCGCCAGCAGCTTTGCGGGGGATGGCTACACCTTC. It codes for CASSFAGDGYTF.

The rearrangement joins TRBV7-9 to TRBJ1-1; D is possibly TRBD1 (6 bases). Looked up from germline, CDR1 is SEHNR and CDR2 is FQNEAQ (reference sequence). V lost 2 bases, J lost 11 bases, and 24 bases lay in between. The CDR3 is 16 residues long. In DNA, the CDR3 is TGTGCCAGCAGCTTAACAACGGGGATCAGGGCGAGGGGGGCTTTCTTT. Translating gives CASSLTTGIRARGAFF.

This clone was seen once. The gene calls are TRBV9 and TRBJ2-3; TRBD2 matches 7 bases. This CDR3 spans 16 amino acids. With V trimmed by 0 bases and J by 2 bases, 6 bases remained unmatched. The germline gives CDR1 SGDLS, CDR2 YYNGEE. The CDR3 protein is CASSVGSAGITDTQYF. The CDR3 nucleotides read TGTGCCAGCAGCGTAGGGTCAGCGGGGATCACAGATACGCAGTATTTT.

Remarks on this clone: Other DNA sequences of this sample code for an identical CDR3. The V gene is TRBV27, the J gene TRBJ1-1; perhaps TRBD1 as D (5 bases). V was clipped by 6 bases and J by 0 bases, with 11 bases between them. The germline V gene encodes CDR1 MNHEY and CDR2 SMNVEV (reference sequence). This CDR3 is built from 14 residues. The CDR3 here is CASSTGYMNTEAFF. For the CDR3, the DNA is TGTGCCAGCAGCACAGGTTACATGAACACTGAAGCTTTCTTT.

V usage is TRBV11-2 and J usage is TRBJ2-2, with D perhaps TRBD1 (6 bases). Germline V gives CDR1 SGHAT, CDR2 FQNNGV. This CDR3 contains 15 residues. Trimming took off 5 bases at V and 4 bases at J, with 14 bases between the two ends. CDR3 protein: CASSPARTATGELFF. CDR3 nucleotides: TGTGCCAGCAGCCCGGCCCGGACAGCCACCGGGGAGCTGTTTTTT.

About this clone: An end of the junction differs from the germline gene, which may be a read error. The rearrangement joins TRBV29-1 to TRBJ1-2; D might be TRBD1 (6 bases). The CDR3 spans 12 residues. Germline CDR1 SQVTM, CDR2 ANQGSEA. The DNA of the CDR3 is TGCAGCGTTGAATCGCCAGGGGCCCTTCGCAGCTTC. Translation: CSVESPGALRSF.

J is TRBJ1-1 and V is TRBV2; D is perhaps TRBD1 (6 bases). Looked up from germline, CDR1 is SNHLY and CDR2 is FYNNEI. This CDR3 is 14 amino acids long. The CDR3, as DNA: TGTTTTGGCAGCAAGGGGGGGTGGGACACTGAAGCTTTCTTT. Translated: CFGSKGGWDTEAFF.

The chain links TRBV2 to TRBJ2-7; tentatively, D is TRBD2 (7 bases). CDR3 length equals 15 residues. Between the trimmed V and J ends, which lost 6 bases and 5 bases, there was a span of 20 bases. Per germline, CDR1 SNHLY and CDR2 FYNNEI. DNA of the CDR3: TGTGCCAGCAGGACGTGGGACACCCGGGGGGACGAGCAGTACTTC. Amino acids: CASRTWDTRGDEQYF. Full variable domain (rest looked up from reference TRBV2 and TRBJ2-7): EPEVTQTPSHQVTQMGQEVILRCVPISNHLYFYWYRQILGQKVEFLVSFYNNEISEKSEIFDDQFSVERPDGSNFTLKIRSTKLEDSAMYFCASRTWDTRGDEQYFGPGTRLTVT.

This sequence joins TRBV7-2 and TRBJ2-2, with 9 nucleotides matching TRBD2. The germline V gene has CDR1 SGHTA and CDR2 FQGNSA. V was clipped by 5 bases and J by 8 bases; unmatched bases: 9. This CDR3 contains 15 residues. CDR3 nucleotides: TGTGCCAGCAGCGGTATAGCGGGAGATTTGGGGGAGCTGTTTTTT. Translating gives CASSGIAGDLGELFF. Full variable domain (remainder filled in from reference TRBV7-2 and TRBJ2-2): GAGVSQSPSNKVTEKGKDVELRCDPISGHTALYWYRQSLGQGLEFLIYFQGNSAPDKSGLPSDRFSAERTGGSVSTLTIQRTQQEDSAVYLCASSGIAGDLGELFFGEGSRLTVL.

V gene TRBV4-1 combines with J gene TRBJ2-7; 13 bases agree with TRBD2. V lost 3 bases and J lost 2; bases outside the gene matches: 1. Germline CDR1 and CDR2: MGHRA and YSYEKL. CDR3 length: 15 residues. The CDR3 loop is CASSQTSGRPYEQYF. CDR3 sequence (DNA): TGCGCCAGCAGCCAGACTAGCGGGAGGCCCTACGAGCAGTACTTC.